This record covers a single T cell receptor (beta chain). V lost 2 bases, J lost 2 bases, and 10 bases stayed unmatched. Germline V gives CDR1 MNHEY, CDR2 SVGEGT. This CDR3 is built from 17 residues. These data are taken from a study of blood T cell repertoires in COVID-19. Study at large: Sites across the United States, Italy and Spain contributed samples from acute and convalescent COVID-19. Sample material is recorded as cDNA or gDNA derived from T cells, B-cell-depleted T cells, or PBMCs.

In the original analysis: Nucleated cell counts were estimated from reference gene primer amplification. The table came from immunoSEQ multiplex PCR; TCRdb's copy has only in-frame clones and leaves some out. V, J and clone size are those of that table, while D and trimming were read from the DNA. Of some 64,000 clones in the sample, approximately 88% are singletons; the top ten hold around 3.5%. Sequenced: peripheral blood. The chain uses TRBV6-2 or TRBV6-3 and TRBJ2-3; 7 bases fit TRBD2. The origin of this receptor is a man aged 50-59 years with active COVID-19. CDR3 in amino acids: CASSYGASGRSTDTQYF. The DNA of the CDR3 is TGTGCCAGCAGTTACGGGGCTAGCGGCCGGTCCACAGATACGCAGTATTTT.